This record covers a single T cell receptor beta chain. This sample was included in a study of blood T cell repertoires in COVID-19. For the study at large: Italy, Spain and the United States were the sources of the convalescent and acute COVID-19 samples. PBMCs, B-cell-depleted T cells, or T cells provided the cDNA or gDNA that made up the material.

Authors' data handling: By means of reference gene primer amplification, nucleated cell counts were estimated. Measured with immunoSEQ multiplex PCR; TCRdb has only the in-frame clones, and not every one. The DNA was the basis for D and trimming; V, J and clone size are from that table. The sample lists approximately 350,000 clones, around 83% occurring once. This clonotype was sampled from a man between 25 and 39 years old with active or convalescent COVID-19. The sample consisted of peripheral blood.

The DNA of the CDR3 is TGTGCCAGCAATTCCGGGACAGGGGTCACAGATACGCAGTATTTT. This sequence encodes CASNSGTGVTDTQYF. V is TRBV25-1 and J is TRBJ2-3, with TRBD1 identical over 10 bases. The CDR3 covers 15 residues. CDR1 is MGHDK and CDR2 is SYGVNS in the germline V gene. The J segment lost 2 bases and the V segment lost 7 bases, leaving 6 bases of the junction unmatched.